This TCR beta chain was sequenced during a study of cytotoxic CD8 clonotypes in ibrutinib-treated CLL. Study context: Partial response occurred in roughly 25 patients and complete response in 2; at median about 6 years, around 14 remained remitted and about 12 progressed. Study-wide results and limits: Contraction or stability on treatment was seen for public clonotypes, which were uncommon. Measured clonality at baseline was greater than in age-matched healthy donors and tracked with circulating CD8+ T-cell counts.

The germline CDR1 and CDR2 sequences are SGHNT and YENEEA. The CDR3 length is 14 residues. V shed 3 bases and J 4 bases; nucleotides not matched to a gene: 3. As regards this clone: The antigen is undetermined.

Repertoires were generated with immunoSEQ multiplex PCR, while TCRdb's copy carries only in-frame clones and drops some. This sample yields about 250,000 clones, of which under 75% are seen a single time; approximately 15% belongs to the top ten. The sequence derives from a human donor with chronic lymphocytic leukemia. The source material was PBMCs, sampled after 24 months of ibrutinib treatment. The chain joins TRBV11-3 to TRBJ2-1; 7 bases match TRBD2. This CDR3 is CASSLGGSYNEQFF. In DNA, the CDR3 is TGTGCCAGCAGCTTGGGGGGGAGTTACAATGAGCAGTTCTTC.